Presented here are 17 T cell receptor beta chains from one specimen sequenced in a study of blood T cell repertoires in COVID-19. Generated by immunoSEQ multiplex PCR, the TCRdb table keeps only in-frame clones and is missing some. The table lists 250,000 to 300,000 clones, 65% to 90% of them singletons. Sequencing was performed on peripheral blood. The receptors stem from a woman in her sixties with active or convalescent COVID-19.

The rearrangement joins TRBV28 to TRBJ2-2; no firm D call. V was clipped by 6 bases and J by 4 bases, with 21 bases between them. Germline CDR1 is MDHEN and CDR2 is SYDVKM. The CDR3 is made up of 17 amino acids. The CDR3 here is CASSRPLATETTGELFF. In DNA form, the CDR3 reads TGTGCCAGCAGCCGGCCCCTGGCCACGGAGACCACCGGGGAGCTGTTTTTT.

The DNA of the CDR3 is TGCGCCAGCAGCTCCGGGACAGGGGGCGTGCAGTACTTC. It is translated as CASSSGTGGVQYF. The V and J genes are TRBV5-1 and TRBJ2-7, with 12 bases that match TRBD1. This CDR3 spans 13 amino acids. The trim removed 3 bases at V and 9 bases at J, leaving 4 bases unmatched. Per the germline V gene, CDR1 is SGHRS and CDR2 is YFSETQ.

This chain uses TRBV10-3 with TRBJ1-2; TRBD1 might be the D (6 bases). The V end lost 0 bases, the J end lost 6 bases, and 11 bases lay between the germline ends. CDR3 length equals 14 residues. Per germline, CDR1 ENHRY and CDR2 SYGVKD. CDR3 nucleotide sequence: TGTGCCATCAGTGAGTCGGACAGATTTGATGGCTACACCTTC. Its protein is CAISESDRFDGYTF.

The chain combines TRBV7-2 with TRBJ2-3, with a possible D match to TRBD2 (5 bases). This CDR3 is built from 13 residues. Germline values: CDR1 SGHTA, CDR2 FQGNSA. The germline V and J ends were trimmed by 4 bases and 8 bases, with 13 bases remaining between them. As DNA, the CDR3 is TGTGCCAGCAGCTCTAAAGCGGCGGGTACGCAGTATTTT. Translating it yields CASSSKAAGTQYF.

The V call is TRBV4-1, the J call TRBJ2-5, with D possibly TRBD1 on 6 matching bases. This CDR3 spans 16 amino acids. The V end was cut by 1 base, the J end by 9 bases, with 21 bases between. Per the germline V gene, CDR1 is MGHRA and CDR2 is YSYEKL. CDR3 residues: CASSQGGQGPLSAQYF. As DNA, the CDR3 is TGCGCCAGCAGCCAAGGTGGTCAGGGGCCTCTGTCGGCCCAGTACTTC.

The chain is built from TRBV7-9 and TRBJ2-6, with D perhaps matching TRBD2 (5 bases). The length of the CDR3 is 17 residues. The germline V and J ends were trimmed by 7 bases and 1 base, with 17 bases remaining between them. Germline CDR1 reads SEHNR; CDR2 reads FQNEAQ (reference sequence). In DNA, the CDR3 is TGTGCCAGCAATCAAGCGGTCTTCCTATCTGGGGCCAACGTCCTGACTTTC. This gives the protein CASNQAVFLSGANVLTF.

This chain links TRBV6-5 with TRBJ1-2; D remains unclear. The CDR3 is 12 residues long. Trimming left V 7 bases short and J 1 base short, with 7 bases between. Germline CDR1 is MNHEY and CDR2 is SVGAGI. The CDR3: CASTGGNYGYTF. The DNA for the CDR3 is TGTGCCAGCACCGGCGGTAACTATGGCTACACCTTC.

The V and J genes are TRBV5-1 and TRBJ2-3, with TRBD2 matching over 9 bases. After removal of 7 bases from V and 4 bases from J, the junction contained 10 bases not matched to a gene. This CDR3 spans 15 amino acids. Germline V lookup: CDR1 SGHRS, CDR2 YFSETQ. The CDR3 DNA is TGCGCCAGCCAAATAAGCGGGGGGAAGGCAGATACGCAGTATTTT. It encodes CASQISGGKADTQYF.

The chain carries TRBV11-2 and TRBJ2-5, with D perhaps matching TRBD2 (7 bases). The CDR3 sequence is 16 residues long. V shed 2 bases and J shed 6 bases, with 19 bases lying between them. Germline V gene data show CDR1 as SGHAT and CDR2 as FQNNGV. The CDR3 protein is CASSLLEGGGQKTQYF. CDR3 sequence (DNA): TGTGCCAGCAGCTTATTAGAAGGGGGGGGCCAGAAGACCCAGTACTTC.

A word on this clone: This CDR3 is also generated by other DNA sequences in the sample. The chain recombines TRBV12-3 or TRBV12-4 with TRBJ2-3; D is perhaps TRBD2 (6 bases). Trimming left V 9 bases short and J 1 base short, with 11 bases between. The CDR3 sequence is 13 residues long. CDR3 loop: CASSGTGTDTQYF. The CDR3 nucleotides are TGTGCCAGTTCGGGGACTGGCACAGATACGCAGTATTTT.

The chain links TRBV6-5 to TRBJ1-2, with 8 bases lining up with TRBD1. The CDR3 covers 14 residues. Trimming at V came to 2 bases and at J to 8 bases, leaving 7 bases not matched to a gene. The germline V gene encodes CDR1 MNHEY and CDR2 SVGAGI. The CDR3 here is CASSYGPGGLGYTF. Here the CDR3 DNA reads TGTGCCAGCAGTTACGGGCCAGGGGGCTTGGGCTACACCTTC.

V is TRBV5-1 and J is TRBJ1-6, with D unresolved. Deletions cut 4 bases from V and 6 bases from J, with 17 bases between. Germline values: CDR1 SGHRS, CDR2 YFSETQ. The CDR3 consists of 16 residues. CDR3 amino acids: CASSPVGPSINSPLHF. CDR3 DNA: TGCGCCAGCAGCCCGGTTGGGCCCTCCATTAATTCACCCCTCCACTTT.

This clone was counted a single time. The chain recombines TRBV5-1 with TRBJ2-3, with 12 bases identical to TRBD2. From germline, CDR1 is SGHRS and CDR2 YFSETQ. This CDR3 contains 18 residues. J lost 2 bases, V lost 0 bases, and 7 bases had no gene match. The CDR3 nucleotides read TGCGCCAGCAGCTTGGATCCTAGCGGGGGGGCTCCCACAGATACGCAGTATTTT. It is translated as CASSLDPSGGAPTDTQYF.

The chain carries TRBV11-2 and TRBJ1-2, with TRBD1 identical over 7 bases. Germline V gives CDR1 SGHAT, CDR2 FQNNGV. This CDR3 is built from 14 residues. The V and J ends lost 1 base and 7 bases, in that order; junction bases with no gene match: 6. The CDR3 reads CASSLGEGAAGYTF. As DNA, the CDR3 is TGTGCCAGCAGCTTAGGTGAGGGGGCAGCTGGCTACACCTTC.

The chain recombines TRBV9 with TRBJ1-2; D is possibly TRBD1 (6 bases). Trimming removed 0 bases at V and 7 bases at J, with 19 bases between. Per the germline V gene, CDR1 is SGDLS and CDR2 is YYNGEE. The CDR3 is 16 amino acids. This CDR3 is CASSVGPEMGAAGYTF. The CDR3 bases are TGTGCCAGCAGCGTAGGGCCCGAGATGGGGGCTGCTGGCTACACCTTC.

The chain links TRBV2 to TRBJ1-1; D gene uncertain. Trimming stripped 4 bases from V and 4 bases from J, with 28 bases between. CDR1 is SNHLY and CDR2 is FYNNEI in the germline V gene. The CDR3 runs to 19 residues. CDR3 loop: CASSAWKLSTLPGGTEAFF. As DNA, the CDR3 is TGTGCCAGCAGTGCCTGGAAGTTAAGTACACTCCCGGGAGGCACTGAAGCTTTCTTT.

The chain carries TRBV30 and TRBJ1-2, with TRBD1 matching 9 bases. The CDR3 is 15 amino acids. Germline V gene lookup returns CDR1 GTSNPN and CDR2 SVGIG (reference sequence). J was trimmed by 8 bases and V by 4 bases; bases with no gene match: 14. The CDR3: CAWTALVGQGYGYTF. CDR3 coding DNA: TGTGCCTGGACTGCACTCGTGGGACAGGGCTACGGCTACACCTTC.